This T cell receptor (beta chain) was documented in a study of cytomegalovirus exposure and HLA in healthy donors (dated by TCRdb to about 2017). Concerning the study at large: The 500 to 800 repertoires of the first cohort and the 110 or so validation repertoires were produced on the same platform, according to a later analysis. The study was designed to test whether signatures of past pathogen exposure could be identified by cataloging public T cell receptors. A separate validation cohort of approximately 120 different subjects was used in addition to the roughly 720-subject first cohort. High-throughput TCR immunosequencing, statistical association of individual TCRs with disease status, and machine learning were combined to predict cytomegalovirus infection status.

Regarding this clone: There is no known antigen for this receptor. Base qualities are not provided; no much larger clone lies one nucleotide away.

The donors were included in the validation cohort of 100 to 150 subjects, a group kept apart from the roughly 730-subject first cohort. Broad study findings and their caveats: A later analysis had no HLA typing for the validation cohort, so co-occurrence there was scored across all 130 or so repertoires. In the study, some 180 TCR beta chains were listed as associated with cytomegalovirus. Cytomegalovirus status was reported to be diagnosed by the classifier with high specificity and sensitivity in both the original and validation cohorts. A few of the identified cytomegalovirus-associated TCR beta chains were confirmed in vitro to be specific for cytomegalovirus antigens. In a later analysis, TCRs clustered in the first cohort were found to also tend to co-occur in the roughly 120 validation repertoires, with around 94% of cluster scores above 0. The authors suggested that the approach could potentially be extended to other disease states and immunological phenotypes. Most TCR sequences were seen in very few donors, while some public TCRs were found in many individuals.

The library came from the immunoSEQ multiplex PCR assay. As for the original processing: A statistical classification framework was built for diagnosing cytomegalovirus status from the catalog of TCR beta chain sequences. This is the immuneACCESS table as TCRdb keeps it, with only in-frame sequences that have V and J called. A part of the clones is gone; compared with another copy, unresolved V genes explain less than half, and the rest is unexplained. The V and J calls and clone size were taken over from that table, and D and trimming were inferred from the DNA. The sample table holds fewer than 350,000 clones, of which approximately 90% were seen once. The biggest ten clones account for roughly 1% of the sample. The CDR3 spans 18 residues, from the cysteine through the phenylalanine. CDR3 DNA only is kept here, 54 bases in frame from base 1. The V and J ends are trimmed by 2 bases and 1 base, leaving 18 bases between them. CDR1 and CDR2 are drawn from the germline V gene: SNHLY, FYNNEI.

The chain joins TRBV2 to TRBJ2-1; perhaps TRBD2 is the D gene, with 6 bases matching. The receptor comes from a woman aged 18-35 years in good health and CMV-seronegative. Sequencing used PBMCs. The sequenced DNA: TGTGCCAGCAGTGAATCTATCTGGGCTAGCGAGTCCTACAATGAGCAGTTCTTC. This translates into CASSESIWASESYNEQFF.